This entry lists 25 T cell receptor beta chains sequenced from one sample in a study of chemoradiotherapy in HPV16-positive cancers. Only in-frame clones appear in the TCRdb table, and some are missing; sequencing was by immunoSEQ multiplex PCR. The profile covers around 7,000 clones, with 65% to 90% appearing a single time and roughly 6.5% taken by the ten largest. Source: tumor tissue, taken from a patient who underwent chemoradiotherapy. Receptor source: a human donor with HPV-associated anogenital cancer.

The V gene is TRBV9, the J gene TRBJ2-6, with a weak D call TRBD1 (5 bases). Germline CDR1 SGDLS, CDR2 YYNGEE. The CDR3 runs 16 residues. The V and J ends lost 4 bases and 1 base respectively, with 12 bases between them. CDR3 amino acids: CASSSTGPSGANVLTF. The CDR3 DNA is TGTGCCAGCAGCTCCACAGGCCCTTCTGGGGCCAACGTCCTGACTTTC.

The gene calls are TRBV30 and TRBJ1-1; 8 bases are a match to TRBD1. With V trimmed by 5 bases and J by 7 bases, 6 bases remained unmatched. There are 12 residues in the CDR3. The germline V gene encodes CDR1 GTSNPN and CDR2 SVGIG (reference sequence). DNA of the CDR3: TGTGCCTGGTCGGCAGGGGGCGTTGAAGCTTTCTTT. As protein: CAWSAGGVEAFF.

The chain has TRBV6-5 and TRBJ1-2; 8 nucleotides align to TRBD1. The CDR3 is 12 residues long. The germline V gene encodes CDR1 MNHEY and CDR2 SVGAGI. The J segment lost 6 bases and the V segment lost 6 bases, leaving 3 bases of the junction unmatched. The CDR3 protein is CASSRTGNGYTF. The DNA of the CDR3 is TGTGCCAGCAGCCGGACAGGGAATGGCTACACCTTC.

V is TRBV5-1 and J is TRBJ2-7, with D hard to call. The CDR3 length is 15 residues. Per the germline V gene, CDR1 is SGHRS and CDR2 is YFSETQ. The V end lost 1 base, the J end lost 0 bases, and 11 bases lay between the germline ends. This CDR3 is CASSLRPGSSYEQYF. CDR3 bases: TGCGCCAGCAGCTTGAGGCCGGGTAGCTCCTACGAGCAGTACTTC. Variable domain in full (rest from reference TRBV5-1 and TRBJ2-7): KAGVTQTPRYLIKTRGQQVTLSCSPISGHRSVSWYQQTPGQGLQFLFEYFSETQRNKGNFPGRFSGRQFSNSRSEMNVSTLELGDSALYLCASSLRPGSSYEQYFGPGTRLTVT.

CDR3 DNA: TGCGCCAGCAGCCAAGGGGGAATCCGGGCCGGGGAGCTGTTTTTT. Translation gives CASSQGGIRAGELFF. This sequence joins TRBV4-3 and TRBJ2-2, with D hard to call. Germline lookup yields CDR1 LGHNA and CDR2 YSLEER. The germline V and J ends were trimmed by 1 base and 6 bases, with 12 bases remaining between them. This CDR3 is 15 amino acids long.

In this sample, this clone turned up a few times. The CDR3 bases are TGTGCCAGCGTACAACAGGGGTTGCGGGAGCAGTACTTC. Its translation: CASVQQGLREQYF. The chain recombines TRBV5-6 with TRBJ2-7, with 7 bases lining up with TRBD1. The CDR3 runs 13 residues. Germline values: CDR1 SGHDT, CDR2 YYEEEE. V was clipped by 7 bases and J by 7 bases; unmatched bases: 11.

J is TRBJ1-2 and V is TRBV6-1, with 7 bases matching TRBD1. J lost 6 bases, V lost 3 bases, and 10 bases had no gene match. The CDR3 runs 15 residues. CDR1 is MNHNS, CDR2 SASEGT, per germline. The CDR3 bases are TGTGCCAGCAGTGATAGGGACAGACCTCTCCATGGCTACACCTTC. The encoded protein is CASSDRDRPLHGYTF.

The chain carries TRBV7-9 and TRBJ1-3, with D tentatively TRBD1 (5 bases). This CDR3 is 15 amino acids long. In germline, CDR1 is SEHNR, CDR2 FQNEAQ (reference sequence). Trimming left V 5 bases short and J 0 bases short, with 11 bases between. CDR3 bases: TGTGCCAGCAGCCCTAGGGGAGTCTCTGGAAACACCATATATTTT. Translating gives CASSPRGVSGNTIYF.

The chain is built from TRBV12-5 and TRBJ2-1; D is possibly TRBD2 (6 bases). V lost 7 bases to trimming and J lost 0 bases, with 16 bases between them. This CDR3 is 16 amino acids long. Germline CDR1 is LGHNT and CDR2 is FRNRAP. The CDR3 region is CASAPSRGSSYNEQFF. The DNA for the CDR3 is TGTGCTAGTGCCCCTTCCCGGGGGAGCTCCTACAATGAGCAGTTCTTC.

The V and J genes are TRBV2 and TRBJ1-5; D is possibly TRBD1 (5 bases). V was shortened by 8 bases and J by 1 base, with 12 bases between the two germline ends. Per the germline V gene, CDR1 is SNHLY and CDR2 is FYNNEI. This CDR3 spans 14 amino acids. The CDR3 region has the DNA TGTGCCAGCGCTGGGGCTACGAGCAATCAGCCCCAGCATTTT. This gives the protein CASAGATSNQPQHF.

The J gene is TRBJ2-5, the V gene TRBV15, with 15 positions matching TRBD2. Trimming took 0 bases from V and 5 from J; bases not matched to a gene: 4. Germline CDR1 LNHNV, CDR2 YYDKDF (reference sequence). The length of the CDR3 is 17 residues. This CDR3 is CATSRDRGTSGGETQYF. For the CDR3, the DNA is TGTGCCACCAGCAGAGATCGGGGGACTAGCGGGGGGGAGACCCAGTACTTC.

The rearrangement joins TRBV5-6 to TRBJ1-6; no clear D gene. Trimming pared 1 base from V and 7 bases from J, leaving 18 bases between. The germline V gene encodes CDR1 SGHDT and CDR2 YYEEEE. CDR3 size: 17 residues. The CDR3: CASSLRRQAVINSPLHF. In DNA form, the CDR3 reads TGTGCCAGCAGCTTGAGGCGCCAGGCAGTCATCAATTCACCCCTCCACTTT.

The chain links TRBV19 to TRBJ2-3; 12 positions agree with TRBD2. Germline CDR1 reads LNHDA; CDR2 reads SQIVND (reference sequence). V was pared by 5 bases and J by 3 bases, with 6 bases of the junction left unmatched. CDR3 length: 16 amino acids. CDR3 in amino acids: CASSRLAGAQTDTQYF. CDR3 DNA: TGTGCCAGTAGTCGACTAGCGGGGGCCCAAACAGATACGCAGTATTTT. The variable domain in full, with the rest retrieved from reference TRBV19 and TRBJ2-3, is DGGITQSPKYLFRKEGQNVTLSCEQNLNHDAMYWYRQDPGQGLRLIYYSQIVNDFQKGDIAEGYSVSREKKESFPLTVTSAQKNPTAFYLCASSRLAGAQTDTQYFGPGTRLTVL.

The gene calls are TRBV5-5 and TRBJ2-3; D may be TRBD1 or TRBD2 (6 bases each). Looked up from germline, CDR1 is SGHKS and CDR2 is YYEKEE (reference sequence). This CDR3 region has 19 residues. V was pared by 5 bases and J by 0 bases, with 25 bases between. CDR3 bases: TGTGCCAGCAGTTATGGGGCGTGGGGGGATACAGGGAGCACAGATACGCAGTATTTT. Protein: CASSYGAWGDTGSTDTQYF.

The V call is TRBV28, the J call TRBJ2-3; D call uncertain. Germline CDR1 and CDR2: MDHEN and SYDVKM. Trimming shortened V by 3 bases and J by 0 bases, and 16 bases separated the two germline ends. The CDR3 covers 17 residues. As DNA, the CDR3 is TGTGCCAGCAGTTTCAAGGCAGACTGCCTTAGCACAGATACGCAGTATTTT. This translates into CASSFKADCLSTDTQYF.

The CDR3 DNA is TGTGCCAGCAGCTTGACTGGGGCAGATACGCAGTATTTT. It codes for CASSLTGADTQYF. This chain links TRBV11-3 with TRBJ2-3; D gene unclear. This CDR3 has 13 amino acids. Germline V lookup: CDR1 SGHNT, CDR2 YENEEA. Trimming removed 3 bases from V and 4 bases from J, with 8 bases in between.

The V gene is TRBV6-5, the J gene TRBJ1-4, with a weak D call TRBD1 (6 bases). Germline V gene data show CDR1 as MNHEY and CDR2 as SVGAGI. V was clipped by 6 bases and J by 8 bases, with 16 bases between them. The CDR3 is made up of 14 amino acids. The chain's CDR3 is CASSLRQVEEKLFF. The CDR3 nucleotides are TGTGCCAGCAGCCTTCGACAGGTCGAGGAAAAACTGTTTTTT.

The CDR3 region is CSVEVTGGTDTQYF. The CDR3 bases are TGCAGCGTTGAAGTTACAGGGGGTACAGATACGCAGTATTTT. This chain joins TRBV29-1 and TRBJ2-3; 8 bases agree with TRBD1. Trimming removed 1 base from V and 3 bases from J; junction bases left unmatched: 3. The length of the CDR3 is 14 residues. CDR1 is SQVTM, CDR2 ANQGSEA, per germline.

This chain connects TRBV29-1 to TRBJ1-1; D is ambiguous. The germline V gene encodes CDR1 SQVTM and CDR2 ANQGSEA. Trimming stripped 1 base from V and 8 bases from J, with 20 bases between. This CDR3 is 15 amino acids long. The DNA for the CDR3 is TGCAGCGTTGAAGCTCCGGGGATAACAACACTCGAAGCTTTCTTT. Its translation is CSVEAPGITTLEAFF. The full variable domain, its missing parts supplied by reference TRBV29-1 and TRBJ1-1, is SAVISQKPSRDICQRGTSLTIQCQVDSQVTMMFWYRQQPGQSLTLIATANQGSEATYESGFVIDKFPISRPNLTFSTLTVSNMSPEDSSIYLCSVEAPGITTLEAFFGQGTRLTVV.

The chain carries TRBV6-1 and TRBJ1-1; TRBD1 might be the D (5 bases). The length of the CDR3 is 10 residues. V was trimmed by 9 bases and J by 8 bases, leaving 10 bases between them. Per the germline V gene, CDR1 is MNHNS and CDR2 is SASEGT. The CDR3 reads CASRRGEAFF. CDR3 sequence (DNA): TGTGCCAGTAGGAGGGGAGAAGCTTTCTTT.

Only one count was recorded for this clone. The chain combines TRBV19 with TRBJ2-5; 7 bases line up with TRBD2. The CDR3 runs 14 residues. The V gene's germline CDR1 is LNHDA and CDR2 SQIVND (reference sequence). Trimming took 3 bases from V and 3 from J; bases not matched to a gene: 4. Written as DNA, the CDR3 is TGTGCCAGTAGTATCCTGGGGGGGGAAGAGACCCAGTACTTC. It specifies CASSILGGEETQYF.

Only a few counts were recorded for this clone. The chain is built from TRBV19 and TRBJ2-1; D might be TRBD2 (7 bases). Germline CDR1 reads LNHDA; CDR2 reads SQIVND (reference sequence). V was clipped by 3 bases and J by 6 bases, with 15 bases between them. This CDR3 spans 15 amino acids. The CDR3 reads CASSISGGVSNEQFF. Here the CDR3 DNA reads TGTGCCAGTAGTATCTCGGGGGGCGTAAGCAATGAGCAGTTCTTC.

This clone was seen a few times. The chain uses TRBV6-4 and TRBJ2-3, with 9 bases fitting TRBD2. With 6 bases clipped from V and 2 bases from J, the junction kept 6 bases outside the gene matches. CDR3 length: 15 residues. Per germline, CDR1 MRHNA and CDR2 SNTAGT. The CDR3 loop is CASSLAGGATDTQYF. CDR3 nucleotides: TGTGCCAGCAGCCTTGCGGGGGGGGCCACAGATACGCAGTATTTT.

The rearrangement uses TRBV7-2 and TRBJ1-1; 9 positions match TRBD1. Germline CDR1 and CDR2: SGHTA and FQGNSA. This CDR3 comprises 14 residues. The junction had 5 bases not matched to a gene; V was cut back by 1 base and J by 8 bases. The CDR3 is CASSLDGDRVEAFF. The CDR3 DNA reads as TGTGCCAGCAGCTTAGATGGGGACAGGGTAGAAGCTTTCTTT.

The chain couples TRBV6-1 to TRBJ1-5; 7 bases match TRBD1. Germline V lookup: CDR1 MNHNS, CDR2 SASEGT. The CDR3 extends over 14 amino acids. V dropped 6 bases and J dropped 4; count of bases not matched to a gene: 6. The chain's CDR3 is CASSVRGLNQPQHF. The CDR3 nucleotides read TGTGCCAGCAGCGTCAGGGGGTTAAATCAGCCCCAGCATTTT.